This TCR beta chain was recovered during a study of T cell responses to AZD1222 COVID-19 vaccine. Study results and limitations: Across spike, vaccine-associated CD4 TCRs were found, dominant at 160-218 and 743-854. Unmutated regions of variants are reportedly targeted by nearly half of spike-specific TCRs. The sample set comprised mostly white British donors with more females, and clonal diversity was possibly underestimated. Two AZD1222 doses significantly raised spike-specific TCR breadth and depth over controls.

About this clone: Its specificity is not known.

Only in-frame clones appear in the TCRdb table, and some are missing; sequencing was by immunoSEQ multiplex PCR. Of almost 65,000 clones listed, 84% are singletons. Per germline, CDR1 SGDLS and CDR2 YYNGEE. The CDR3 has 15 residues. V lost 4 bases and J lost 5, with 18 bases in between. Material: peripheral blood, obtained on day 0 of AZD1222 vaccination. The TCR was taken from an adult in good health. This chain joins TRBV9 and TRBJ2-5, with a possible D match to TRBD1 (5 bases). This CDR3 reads CASSPAEGVAETQYF. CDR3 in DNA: TGTGCCAGCAGCCCCGCTGAAGGGGTGGCGGAGACCCAGTACTTC.